These 22 T cell receptor beta chains were all obtained from the same sample, sequenced in a study of blood T cell repertoires in COVID-19. Measured with immunoSEQ multiplex PCR; TCRdb has only the in-frame clones, and not every one. The table includes over 450,000 clones, 85% to 90% detected once. The specimen sequenced was peripheral blood. These receptors originate from a woman between 50 and 59 years old with COVID-19, enrolled during active disease.

The chain joins TRBV9 to TRBJ2-3; D ambiguous. Trimming shortened V by 4 bases and J by 8 bases, and 14 bases separated the two germline ends. Germline CDR1 is SGDLS and CDR2 is YYNGEE. The length of the CDR3 is 13 residues. The CDR3, as DNA: TGTGCCAGCAGCACACCGCGGCTTTTTACGCAGTATTTT. Translating gives CASSTPRLFTQYF.

The chain links TRBV7-9 to TRBJ1-1; D is undetermined. CDR3 size: 15 residues. Germline assignment: CDR1 SEHNR and CDR2 FQNEAQ (reference sequence). V gave up 2 bases and J gave up 2 bases, with 12 bases separating them. The CDR3 loop reads CASSLSSGFNTEAFF. The CDR3 DNA is TGTGCCAGCAGCTTAAGTTCAGGATTCAACACTGAAGCTTTCTTT.

This chain links TRBV4-2 with TRBJ2-3; weak D call: TRBD2 (6 bases). V lost 5 bases to trimming and J lost 2 bases, with 11 bases between them. Per the germline V gene, CDR1 is LGHNA and CDR2 is YNFKEQ. The CDR3 consists of 14 residues. Here the CDR3 reads CASSGGTNTDTQYF. DNA of the CDR3: TGTGCCAGCAGCGGGGGGACCAACACAGATACGCAGTATTTT.

The V call is TRBV6-1, the J call TRBJ2-1, with TRBD2 matching 7 bases. V trimming: 3 bases; J trimming: 7 bases; junction bases outside the gene matches: 9. Germline CDR1 and CDR2: MNHNS and SASEGT. The CDR3 runs 15 residues. DNA of the CDR3: TGTGCCAGCAGTGACCCTGGACTAGTTAGGAATGAGCAGTTCTTC. Amino acids: CASSDPGLVRNEQFF.

This rearrangement joins TRBV6-1 to TRBJ1-1; D might be TRBD1 (5 bases). This CDR3 has 16 residues. V lost 0 bases and J 0 bases, leaving 11 bases between the germline ends. Germline CDR1 reads MNHNS; CDR2 reads SASEGT. CDR3 region: CASSEAWGGVNTEAFF. For the CDR3, the DNA is TGTGCCAGCAGTGAAGCGTGGGGCGGGGTGAACACTGAAGCTTTCTTT.

The chain couples TRBV11-1 to TRBJ1-2; D remains ambiguous. CDR3 length: 15 residues. The germline V gene encodes CDR1 SGHAT and CDR2 FQDESV (reference sequence). V lost 1 base to trimming and J lost 4 bases, with 13 bases between them. CDR3 protein: CASSLEAGLGYGYTF. Here the CDR3 DNA reads TGTGCCAGCAGCTTAGAGGCAGGTCTGGGCTATGGCTACACCTTC.

The chain has TRBV28 and TRBJ1-2, with 8 positions matching TRBD1. The CDR3 is made up of 17 amino acids. Losses at the gene ends were 4 bases for V and 1 base for J; bases not matched to a gene: 11. Germline CDR1 MDHEN, CDR2 SYDVKM. The CDR3 region has the DNA TGTGCCAGCAGTTCAGGGGACAGGTTCTCAATTAACTATGGCTACACCTTC. This translates into CASSSGDRFSINYGYTF.

CDR3: CASSLTQGSGYTF. The CDR3 nucleotides are TGTGCCAGTAGTTTAACACAGGGAAGTGGCTACACCTTC. V and J are TRBV19 and TRBJ1-2, with a tentative D call TRBD1 (6 bases). Germline assignment: CDR1 LNHDA and CDR2 SQIVND (reference sequence). Trimming removed 5 bases at V and 7 bases at J, with 14 bases between. The CDR3 spans 13 residues.

The chain recombines TRBV2 with TRBJ1-1; perhaps TRBD1 as D (6 bases). The V gene lost 2 bases and the J gene lost 7 bases, with 14 bases spanning the gap. Germline values: CDR1 SNHLY, CDR2 FYNNEI. The CDR3 loop spans 14 amino acids. Here the CDR3 reads CASSERGGTDEAFF. The CDR3 nucleotides read TGTGCCAGCAGTGAAAGGGGGGGGACTGATGAAGCTTTCTTT.

The chain recombines TRBV2 with TRBJ2-3; 7 positions agree with TRBD2. The junction had 13 bases not matched to a gene; V was cut back by 10 bases and J by 0 bases. This CDR3 spans 16 amino acids. Germline CDR1 SNHLY, CDR2 FYNNEI. Here the CDR3 reads CAIRAGPIASTDTQYF. The CDR3 DNA reads TGTGCCATCAGAGCGGGGCCGATTGCTAGCACAGATACGCAGTATTTT.

The chain combines TRBV24-1 with TRBJ2-3; D not resolved. The germline gives CDR1 KGHDR, CDR2 SFDVKD. The V and J ends lost 4 bases and 6 bases respectively, with 10 bases between them. The CDR3 spans 13 residues. As DNA, the CDR3 is TGTGCCACCAGTGACTTACACCTCGATACGCAGTATTTT. Translation gives CATSDLHLDTQYF.

A single count supports this clone. V gene TRBV7-8 combines with J gene TRBJ1-1, with no clear D. The CDR3 covers 14 residues. Trimming removed 1 base from V and 3 bases from J, with 9 bases in between. Germline CDR1 and CDR2: SGHVS and FQNEAQ. Here the CDR3 DNA reads TGTGCCAGCAGCTTAGTTCTGGGAGACACTGAAGCTTTCTTT. Translation gives CASSLVLGDTEAFF.

This clone was counted a few times. This chain joins TRBV19 and TRBJ1-2; TRBD1 matches at 7 bases. V lost 7 bases, J lost 2 bases, and 10 bases stayed unmatched. The CDR3 runs 15 residues. Germline CDR1 reads LNHDA; CDR2 reads SQIVND (reference sequence). The CDR3 here is CASKPTGASNYGYTF. The CDR3, as DNA: TGTGCCAGTAAACCCACAGGGGCGTCAAACTATGGCTACACCTTC. Full variable domain (outside the CDR3, taken from reference TRBV19 and TRBJ1-2): DGGITQSPKYLFRKEGQNVTLSCEQNLNHDAMYWYRQDPGQGLRLIYYSQIVNDFQKGDIAEGYSVSREKKESFPLTVTSAQKNPTAFYLCASKPTGASNYGYTFGSGTRLTVV.

The gene calls are TRBV24-1 and TRBJ1-5; D might be TRBD1 (6 bases). The CDR3 covers 17 residues. CDR1 and CDR2 (germline): KGHDR, SFDVKD. The V gene lost 5 bases and the J gene lost 4 bases, with 20 bases spanning the gap. The CDR3 DNA is TGTGCCACCAGTGCCGGGCGGGGGGCTTCGATTAATCAGCCCCAGCATTTT. Protein: CATSAGRGASINQPQHF.

The chain carries TRBV15 and TRBJ2-7; D remains ambiguous. This CDR3 is built from 12 residues. Trimming took off 7 bases at V and 6 bases at J, with 13 bases between the two ends. CDR1 LNHNV and CDR2 YYDKDF come from the germline V gene (reference sequence). The CDR3 DNA sequence: TGTGCCACCACCGTTGATACTGGCGAGCAGTACTTC. Residues: CATTVDTGEQYF.

The genes are TRBV27 and TRBJ1-2; tentatively, D is TRBD1 (5 bases). Trimming removed 5 bases at V and 0 bases at J, with 10 bases between. CDR3 length: 14 amino acids. Germline V CDR1 and CDR2: MNHEY, SMNVEV (reference sequence). The CDR3 coding sequence is TGTGCCAGCAGTGCAGGGTCCCCTAACTATGGCTACACCTTC. It is translated as CASSAGSPNYGYTF.

The chain employs TRBV27 and TRBJ1-3; the match to TRBD1 covers 11 bases. This CDR3 spans 16 amino acids. Unmatched junction bases numbered 3, after V lost 2 bases and J lost 3 bases. The germline V gene encodes CDR1 MNHEY and CDR2 SMNVEV (reference sequence). CDR3 in amino acids: CASSLMGQGVGNTIYF. For the CDR3, the DNA is TGTGCCAGCAGTTTAATGGGACAGGGGGTTGGAAACACCATATATTTT.

V gene TRBV6-5 combines with J gene TRBJ1-1; D gene uncertain. Germline V CDR1 and CDR2: MNHEY, SVGAGI. V lost 0 bases to trimming and J lost 1 base, with 9 bases between them. The CDR3 has 15 amino acids. CDR3 in DNA: TGTGCCAGCAGTTACTCGAGAAGGAGGAACACTGAAGCTTTCTTT. Protein: CASSYSRRRNTEAFF.

V usage is TRBV18 and J usage is TRBJ2-1; 9 bases match TRBD2. The CDR3 consists of 16 residues. Germline V CDR1 and CDR2: KGHSH, LQKENI. After removal of 0 bases from V and 7 bases from J, the junction contained 7 bases not matched to a gene. The CDR3 is CASSPPGLASANEQFF. In DNA form, the CDR3 reads TGTGCCAGCTCACCACCGGGACTAGCTTCTGCAAATGAGCAGTTCTTC.

The CDR3 bases are TGTGCCAGCAGCCGACAGAACTCCTACGAGCAGTACTTC. It encodes CASSRQNSYEQYF. The J gene is TRBJ2-7, the V gene TRBV6-1; maybe TRBD1 (5 bases). Per the germline V gene, CDR1 is MNHNS and CDR2 is SASEGT. The CDR3 extends over 13 amino acids. V was pared by 6 bases and J by 0 bases, with 9 bases between.

The rearrangement links TRBV19 to TRBJ2-7; no clear D gene. The CDR3 is 14 amino acids. CDR1 is LNHDA and CDR2 is SQIVND in the germline V gene (reference sequence). The V end was cut by 5 bases, the J end by 1 base, with 12 bases between. CDR3 DNA: TGTGCCAGTAGTGGGCAGCCGTCTTCCTACGAGCAGTACTTC. Its protein product is CASSGQPSSYEQYF.

The chain is built from TRBV5-1 and TRBJ1-2; D unclear. V lost 4 bases and J 2 bases, leaving 6 bases between the germline ends. CDR3 length: 12 amino acids. From germline, CDR1 is SGHRS and CDR2 YFSETQ. CDR3 coding DNA: TGCGCCAGCAGCGGGGAGAACTATGGCTACACCTTC. Translation gives CASSGENYGYTF.